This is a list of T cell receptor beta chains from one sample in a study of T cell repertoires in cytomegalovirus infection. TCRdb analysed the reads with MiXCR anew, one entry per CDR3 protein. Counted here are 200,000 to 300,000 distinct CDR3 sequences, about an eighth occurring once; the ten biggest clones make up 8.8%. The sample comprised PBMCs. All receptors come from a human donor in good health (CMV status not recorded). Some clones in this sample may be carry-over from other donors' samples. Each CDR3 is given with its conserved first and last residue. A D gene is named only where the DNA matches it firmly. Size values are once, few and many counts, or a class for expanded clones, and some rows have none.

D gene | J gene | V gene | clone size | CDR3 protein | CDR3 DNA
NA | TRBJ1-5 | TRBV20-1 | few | CSARASNNQPQHF | TGCAGTGCTAGAGCCAGTAACAATCAGCCCCAGCATTTT
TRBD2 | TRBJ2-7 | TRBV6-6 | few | CASRASGGHYEQYF | TGTGCCAGCAGGGCTAGCGGGGGGCACTACGAGCAGTACTTC
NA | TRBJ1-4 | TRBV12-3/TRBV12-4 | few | CASTLTETNEKLFF | TGTGCCAGCACGCTGACAGAAACTAATGAAAAACTGTTTTTT
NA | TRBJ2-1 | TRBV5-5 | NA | CASSLEGADYNEQFF | TGTGCCAGCAGCTTGGAGGGCGCGGACTACAATGAGCAGTTCTTC
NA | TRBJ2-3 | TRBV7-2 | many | CASRQGMGTDTQYF | TGTGCCAGCAGACAGGGAATGGGGACAGATACGCAGTATTTT
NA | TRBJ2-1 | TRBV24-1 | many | CATSDLYLQQFF | TGTGCCACCAGTGATTTGTACCTCCAGCAGTTCTTC
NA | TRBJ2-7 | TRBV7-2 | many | CASSLGTYTGEQYF | TGTGCCAGCAGCTTAGGTACTTACACGGGCGAGCAGTACTTC
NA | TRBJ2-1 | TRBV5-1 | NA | CASSAVPQGAYNEQFF | TGCGCCAGCAGCGCAGTCCCCCAGGGTGCCTACAATGAGCAGTTCTTC
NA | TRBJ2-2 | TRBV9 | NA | CASSVVGTPGQGELFF | TGTGCCAGCAGCGTAGTTGGGACCCCGGGTCAGGGGGAGCTGTTTTTT
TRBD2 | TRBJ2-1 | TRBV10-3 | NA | CAISDLAGGSYNEQFF | TGTGCCATCAGTGACCTAGCGGGGGGCTCCTACAATGAGCAGTTCTTC
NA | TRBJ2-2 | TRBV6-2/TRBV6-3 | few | CASSYKRGTGELFF | TGTGCCAGCAGTTACAAGAGGGGCACCGGGGAGCTGTTTTTT
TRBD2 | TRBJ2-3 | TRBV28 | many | CASSLDLAGGTDTQYF | TGTGCCAGCAGTTTAGATCTAGCGGGAGGGACAGATACGCAGTATTTT
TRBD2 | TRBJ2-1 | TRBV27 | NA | CASSQTSGRAFPFF | TGTGCCAGCAGCCAGACTAGCGGGAGGGCCTTTCCGTTCTTC
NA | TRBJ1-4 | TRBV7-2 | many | CASRNPDEKLFF | TGTGCCAGCAGGAACCCTGACGAAAAACTGTTTTTT
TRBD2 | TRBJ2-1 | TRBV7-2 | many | CASSLIPTSGTRSYNEQFF | TGTGCCAGCAGCCTTATCCCGACTAGCGGGACACGCTCCTACAATGAGCAGTTCTTC
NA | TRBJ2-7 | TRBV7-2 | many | CASSYGTGIEQYF | TGTGCCAGCAGCTATGGGACCGGCATCGAGCAGTACTTC
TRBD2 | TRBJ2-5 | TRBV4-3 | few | CASSQDGLAGLETQYF | TGCGCCAGCAGCCAAGATGGACTAGCGGGACTCGAGACCCAGTACTTC
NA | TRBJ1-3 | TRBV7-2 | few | CASSLQDSGNTIYF | TGTGCCAGCAGCTTACAAGACAGTGGAAACACCATATATTTT
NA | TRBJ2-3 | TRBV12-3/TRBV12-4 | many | CASWSGVRVLDTQYF | TGTGCCAGCTGGTCAGGGGTCCGAGTCCTAGATACGCAGTATTTT
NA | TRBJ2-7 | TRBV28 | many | CASSSPGAGPGQYF | TGTGCCAGCAGTTCCCCCGGGGCGGGACCGGGGCAGTACTTC
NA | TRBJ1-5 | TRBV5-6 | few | CASSLGHGAQPQHF | TGTGCCAGCAGCTTGGGACACGGAGCTCAGCCCCAGCATTTT
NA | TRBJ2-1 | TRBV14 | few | CASSEDPGLVVYNEQFF | TGTGCCAGCAGCGAAGACCCCGGGCTAGTGGTTTACAATGAGCAGTTCTTC
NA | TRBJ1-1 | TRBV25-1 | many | CASSEERANTEAFF | TGTGCCAGCAGTGAAGAGAGAGCAAACACTGAAGCTTTCTTT